This T cell receptor beta chain appears in the sequencing data of a study of blood T cell repertoires in COVID-19. Study context: COVID-19 samples, acute and convalescent, were from the United States, Italy and Spain. Nucleic acid was either cDNA or gDNA, and it came from T cells, B-cell-depleted T cells, or PBMCs.

As originally analysed: Amplification with reference gene primers provided the estimates of nucleated cell counts. The repertoire was sequenced with immunoSEQ multiplex PCR; TCRdb's copy has only in-frame clones and lacks some. The D gene and trimming were derived from the DNA, and the V and J assignments and clone size from that table. Among approximately 50,000 clones listed, around 83% were seen once. Germline loops: CDR1 MDHEN, CDR2 SYDVKM. The V gene lost 2 bases and the J gene lost 5 bases, with 12 bases spanning the gap. The CDR3 spans 14 residues. The V call is TRBV28, the J call TRBJ1-1; D possibly corresponds to TRBD1 (5 bases). The receptor comes from an older man with active COVID-19. Source material: peripheral blood. CDR3 region: CASSLGAGWTEAFF. The CDR3 DNA is TGTGCCAGCAGTTTAGGGGCAGGGTGGACTGAAGCTTTCTTT. Variable domain in full (rest from reference TRBV28 and TRBJ1-1): DVKVTQSSRYLVKRTGEKVFLECVQDMDHENMFWYRQDPGLGLRLIYFSYDVKMKEKGDIPEGYSVSREKKERFSLILESASTNQTSMYLCASSLGAGWTEAFFGQGTRLTVV.